A single sample gave rise to the 11 T cell receptor beta chains below, sequenced in a study of blood T cell repertoires in COVID-19. Produced via immunoSEQ multiplex PCR; TCRdb's table is partial and in-frame only. The table lists about 71,000 clones, about 80% of them singletons. The sequenced material came from peripheral blood. Receptors originate from a man between 65 and 85 years old with acute or convalescent COVID-19.

In its sample, this clone was seen once. The chain links TRBV20-1 to TRBJ2-7, with 8 bases fitting TRBD1. The CDR3 is 14 amino acids. Germline CDR1 is DFQATT and CDR2 is SNEGSKA (reference sequence). J lost 5 bases, V lost 3 bases, and 9 bases had no gene match. CDR3 protein: CSASTGQGSNEQYF. CDR3 nucleotide sequence: TGCAGTGCTAGTACAGGACAGGGTAGTAACGAGCAGTACTTC.

The V gene is TRBV1, the J gene TRBJ1-5. TRBV1 is classified as a pseudogene. The CDR3 loop spans 15 amino acids. CDR3 protein: CTSSQDRGCNQPQHF. The CDR3 DNA is TGCACCAGCAGCCAAGATCGAGGATGCAATCAGCCCCAGCATTTT.

The chain has TRBV19 and TRBJ1-5; 7 bases fit TRBD1. The CDR3 is 15 residues long. V was pared by 6 bases and J by 4 bases, with 9 bases of the junction left unmatched. In germline, CDR1 is LNHDA, CDR2 SQIVND (reference sequence). The CDR3 sequence is CASRPPGQLNQPQHF. In DNA form, the CDR3 reads TGTGCCAGTAGACCCCCGGGACAGCTTAATCAGCCCCAGCATTTT.

The rearrangement uses TRBV7-8 and TRBJ2-7, with TRBD2 identical over 9 bases. This CDR3 has 15 residues. With 5 bases clipped from V and 5 bases from J, the junction kept 10 bases outside the gene matches. Germline assignment: CDR1 SGHVS and CDR2 FQNEAQ. The chain's CDR3 is CASSLTLQREDEQYF. The CDR3, as DNA: TGTGCCAGCAGCCTTACCCTTCAGCGGGAGGACGAGCAGTACTTC. The variable domain in full, with the rest retrieved from reference TRBV7-8 and TRBJ2-7, is GAGVSQSPRYKVAKRGQDVALRCDPISGHVSLFWYQQALGQGPEFLTYFQNEAQLDKSGLPSDRFFAERPEGSVSTLKIQRTQQEDSAVYLCASSLTLQREDEQYFGPGTRLTVT.

The chain is built from TRBV9 and TRBJ1-1; 9 nucleotides line up with TRBD1. V trimming: 3 bases; J trimming: 5 bases; junction bases outside the gene matches: 8. The CDR3 covers 15 residues. CDR1 SGDLS and CDR2 YYNGEE come from the germline V gene. CDR3 protein: CASSAIGTGRTEAFF. Written as DNA, the CDR3 is TGTGCCAGCAGCGCCATTGGGACAGGGCGGACTGAAGCTTTCTTT.

V and J are TRBV24-1 and TRBJ2-3; TRBD1 matches 7 bases. The J segment lost 1 base and the V segment lost 0 bases, leaving 3 bases of the junction unmatched. The CDR3 is made up of 16 amino acids. Germline V gene lookup returns CDR1 KGHDR and CDR2 SFDVKD. The CDR3 sequence: CATSDLQGTGTDTQYF. The DNA for the CDR3 is TGTGCCACCAGTGATTTGCAGGGGACAGGCACAGATACGCAGTATTTT.

The J gene is TRBJ1-1, the V gene TRBV2; no reliable D call. The CDR3 length is 14 residues. Germline V lookup: CDR1 SNHLY, CDR2 FYNNEI. Trimming left V 1 base short and J 0 bases short, with 6 bases between. In nucleotides, the CDR3 is TGTGCCAGCAGTGAAGGCGGAATGAACACTGAAGCTTTCTTT. It encodes CASSEGGMNTEAFF.

The genes are TRBV12-3 or TRBV12-4 and TRBJ2-1; 8 bases agree with TRBD1. This CDR3 region has 13 residues. Germline trimming cut 6 bases from V and 8 bases from J; bases unmatched to any gene: 6. The CDR3 DNA follows: TGTGCCAGCAGCCAAGGACAGGGCTATGAGCAGTTCTTC. This gives the protein CASSQGQGYEQFF.

The chain employs TRBV12-3 or TRBV12-4 and TRBJ2-1; D gene unclear. The V end was cut by 3 bases, the J end by 9 bases, with 9 bases between. This CDR3 is built from 12 residues. Written as DNA, the CDR3 is TGTGCCAGCAGTTTGGGTGTAGCTGAGCAGTTCTTC. Translating it yields CASSLGVAEQFF.

The chain couples TRBV10-3 to TRBJ2-1; TRBD2 aligns across 12 bases. The V and J ends lost 6 bases and 6 bases, in that order; junction bases with no gene match: 6. Germline V lookup: CDR1 ENHRY, CDR2 SYGVKD. The CDR3 extends over 15 amino acids. This chain's CDR3 is CAIREGLAGSNEQFF. The CDR3 coding sequence is TGTGCCATCAGGGAGGGACTAGCGGGCAGCAATGAGCAGTTCTTC.

The genes are TRBV30 and TRBJ2-3, with TRBD1 matching 7 bases. Germline V gene data show CDR1 as GTSNPN and CDR2 as SVGIG (reference sequence). The ends lost 2 bases at V and 0 bases at J; junction bases unmatched: 8. This CDR3 is built from 16 residues. CDR3 nucleotide sequence: TGTGCCTGGAGTTCAAGGACAGGAAGAAGCACAGATACGCAGTATTTT. Residues: CAWSSRTGRSTDTQYF.